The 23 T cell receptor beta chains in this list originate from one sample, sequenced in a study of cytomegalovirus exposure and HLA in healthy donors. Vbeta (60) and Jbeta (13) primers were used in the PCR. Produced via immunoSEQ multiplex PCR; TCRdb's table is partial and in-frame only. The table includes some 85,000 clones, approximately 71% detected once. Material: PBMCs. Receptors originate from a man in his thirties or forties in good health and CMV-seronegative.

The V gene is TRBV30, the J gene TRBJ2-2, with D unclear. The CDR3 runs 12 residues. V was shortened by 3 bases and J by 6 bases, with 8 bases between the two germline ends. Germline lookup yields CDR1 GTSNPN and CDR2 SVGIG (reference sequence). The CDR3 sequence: CAWRGGAGELFF. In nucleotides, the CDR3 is TGTGCCTGGAGAGGCGGTGCCGGGGAGCTGTTTTTT.

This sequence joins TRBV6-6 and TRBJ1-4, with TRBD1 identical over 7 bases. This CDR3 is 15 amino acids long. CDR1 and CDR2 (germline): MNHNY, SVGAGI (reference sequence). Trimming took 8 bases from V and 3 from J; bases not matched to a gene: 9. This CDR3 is CASSRQGHANEKLFF. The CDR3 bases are TGTGCCAGCTCACGACAGGGTCATGCTAATGAAAAACTGTTTTTT.

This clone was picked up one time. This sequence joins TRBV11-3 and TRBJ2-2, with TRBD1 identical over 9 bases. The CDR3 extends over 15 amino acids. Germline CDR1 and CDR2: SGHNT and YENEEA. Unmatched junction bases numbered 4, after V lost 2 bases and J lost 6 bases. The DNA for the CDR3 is TGTGCCAGCAGCTTAATGGGACAGGGAGCCGGGGAGCTGTTTTTT. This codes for CASSLMGQGAGELFF.

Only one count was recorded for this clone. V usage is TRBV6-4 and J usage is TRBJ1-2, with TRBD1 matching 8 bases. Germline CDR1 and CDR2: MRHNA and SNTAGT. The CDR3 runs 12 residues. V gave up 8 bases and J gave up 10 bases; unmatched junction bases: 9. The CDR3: CASGTTGGAYTF. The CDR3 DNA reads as TGTGCCAGCGGAACAACAGGGGGTGCCTACACCTTC.

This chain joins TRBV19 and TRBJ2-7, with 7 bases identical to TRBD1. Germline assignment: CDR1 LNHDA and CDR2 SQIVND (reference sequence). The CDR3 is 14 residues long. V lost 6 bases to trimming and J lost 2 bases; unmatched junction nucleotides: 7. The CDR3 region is CASSSGTAAYEQYF. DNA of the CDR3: TGTGCCAGTAGCTCCGGGACAGCAGCCTACGAGCAGTACTTC.

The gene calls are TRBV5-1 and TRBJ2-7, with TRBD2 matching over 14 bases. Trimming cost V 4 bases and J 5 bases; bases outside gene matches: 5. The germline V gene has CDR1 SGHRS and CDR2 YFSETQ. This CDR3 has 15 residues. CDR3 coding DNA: TGCGCCAGCAGCCGGGGACTAGCGGGAGTAGACGAGCAGTACTTC. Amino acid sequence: CASSRGLAGVDEQYF.

The CDR3, as DNA: TGCGCCAGCAGCTTGGTACCCGGGACAGGGGGTGAAAAACTGTTTTTT. It translates to CASSLVPGTGGEKLFF. The chain links TRBV5-1 to TRBJ1-4; 11 bases line up with TRBD1. The germline V gene encodes CDR1 SGHRS and CDR2 YFSETQ. V was clipped by 0 bases and J by 7 bases; unmatched bases: 5. The length of the CDR3 is 16 residues.

The CDR3 sequence: CASSTPSDRPVNQPQHF. As DNA, the CDR3 is TGTGCCAGCAGTACTCCCTCGGACAGGCCGGTAAATCAGCCCCAGCATTTT. The V gene is TRBV28, the J gene TRBJ1-5, with 7 bases lining up with TRBD1. Per germline, CDR1 MDHEN and CDR2 SYDVKM. CDR3 length: 17 amino acids. Trimming removed 5 bases from V and 4 bases from J; junction bases left unmatched: 14.

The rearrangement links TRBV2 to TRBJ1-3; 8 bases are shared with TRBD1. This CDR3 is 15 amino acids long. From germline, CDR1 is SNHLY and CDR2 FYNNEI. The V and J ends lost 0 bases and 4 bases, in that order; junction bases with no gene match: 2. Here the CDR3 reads CASSEARTGGNTIYF. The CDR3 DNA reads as TGTGCCAGCAGTGAAGCGAGGACAGGGGGAAACACCATATATTTT. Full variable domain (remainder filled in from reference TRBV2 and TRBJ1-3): EPEVTQTPSHQVTQMGQEVILRCVPISNHLYFYWYRQILGQKVEFLVSFYNNEISEKSEIFDDQFSVERPDGSNFTLKIRSTKLEDSAMYFCASSEARTGGNTIYFGEGSWLTVV.

In DNA form, the CDR3 reads TGTGCCAGCAGCTCGGGACTAGCGGGGTCCTACAATGAGCAGTTCTTC. Translated: CASSSGLAGSYNEQFF. The chain joins TRBV2 to TRBJ2-1; 13 nucleotides agree with TRBD2. Germline V CDR1 and CDR2: SNHLY, FYNNEI. V shed 6 bases, J shed 1 base, and the junction held 3 bases outside the gene matches. CDR3 length equals 16 residues.

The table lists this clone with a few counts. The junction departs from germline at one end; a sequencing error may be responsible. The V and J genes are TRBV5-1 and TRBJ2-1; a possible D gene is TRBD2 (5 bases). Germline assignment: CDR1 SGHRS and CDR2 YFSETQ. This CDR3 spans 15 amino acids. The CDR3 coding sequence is TGCGCCAGCAGCTTGGCGCCTGACCCTGCCCCCACGGGGATCTTC. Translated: CASSLAPDPAPTGIF.

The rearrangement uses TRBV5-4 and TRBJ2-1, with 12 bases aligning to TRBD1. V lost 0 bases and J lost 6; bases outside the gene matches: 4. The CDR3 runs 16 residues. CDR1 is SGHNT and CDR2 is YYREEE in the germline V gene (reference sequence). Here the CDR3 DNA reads TGTGCCAGCAGCTTGGGCGGGACAGGGGGCTTCAATGAGCAGTTCTTC. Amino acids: CASSLGGTGGFNEQFF.

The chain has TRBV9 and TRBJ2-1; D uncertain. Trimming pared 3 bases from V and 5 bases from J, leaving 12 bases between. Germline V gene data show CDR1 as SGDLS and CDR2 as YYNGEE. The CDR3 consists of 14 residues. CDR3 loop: CASSGGPLDNEQFF. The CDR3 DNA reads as TGTGCCAGCAGCGGAGGCCCACTTGACAATGAGCAGTTCTTC.

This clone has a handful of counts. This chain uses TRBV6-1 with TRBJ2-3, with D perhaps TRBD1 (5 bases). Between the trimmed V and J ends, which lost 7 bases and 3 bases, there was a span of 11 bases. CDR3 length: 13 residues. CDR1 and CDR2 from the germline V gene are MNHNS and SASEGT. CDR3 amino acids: CASNRIGTDTQYF. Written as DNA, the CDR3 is TGTGCCAGCAACAGGATAGGTACAGATACGCAGTATTTT.

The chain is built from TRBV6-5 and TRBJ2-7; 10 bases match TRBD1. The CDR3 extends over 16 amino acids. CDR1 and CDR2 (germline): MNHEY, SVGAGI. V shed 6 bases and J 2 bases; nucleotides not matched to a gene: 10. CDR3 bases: TGTGCCAGCAGATACGACAGGGGGCGAAAAACCTACGAGCAGTACTTC. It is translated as CASRYDRGRKTYEQYF.

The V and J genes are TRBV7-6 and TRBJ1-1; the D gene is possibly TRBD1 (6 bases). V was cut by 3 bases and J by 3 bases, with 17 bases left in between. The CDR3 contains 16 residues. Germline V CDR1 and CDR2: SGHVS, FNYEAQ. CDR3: CASSLGGLATDTEAFF. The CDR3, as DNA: TGTGCCAGCAGCTTGGGGGGGCTCGCGACCGACACTGAAGCTTTCTTT.

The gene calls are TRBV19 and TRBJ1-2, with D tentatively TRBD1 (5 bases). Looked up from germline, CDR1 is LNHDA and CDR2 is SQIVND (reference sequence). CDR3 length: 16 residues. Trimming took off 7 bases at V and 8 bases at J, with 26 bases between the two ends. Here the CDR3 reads CASKALYGGALRGYTF. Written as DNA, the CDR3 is TGTGCCAGTAAGGCCCTCTATGGAGGGGCCCTGAGGGGCTACACCTTC.

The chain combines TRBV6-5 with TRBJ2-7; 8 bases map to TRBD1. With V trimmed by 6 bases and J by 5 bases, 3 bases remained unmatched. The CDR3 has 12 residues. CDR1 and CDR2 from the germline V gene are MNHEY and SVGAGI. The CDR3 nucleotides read TGTGCCAGCAGCTTGACAGGGGACGAGCAGTACTTC. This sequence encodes CASSLTGDEQYF.

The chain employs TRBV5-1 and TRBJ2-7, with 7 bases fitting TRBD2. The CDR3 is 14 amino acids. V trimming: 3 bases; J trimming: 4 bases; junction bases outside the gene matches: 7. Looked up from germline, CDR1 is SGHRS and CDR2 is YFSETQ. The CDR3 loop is CASSWGGRGYEQYF. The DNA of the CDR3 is TGCGCCAGCAGCTGGGGGGGACGAGGGTACGAGCAGTACTTC. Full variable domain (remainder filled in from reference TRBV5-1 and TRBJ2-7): KAGVTQTPRYLIKTRGQQVTLSCSPISGHRSVSWYQQTPGQGLQFLFEYFSETQRNKGNFPGRFSGRQFSNSRSEMNVSTLELGDSALYLCASSWGGRGYEQYFGPGTRLTVT.

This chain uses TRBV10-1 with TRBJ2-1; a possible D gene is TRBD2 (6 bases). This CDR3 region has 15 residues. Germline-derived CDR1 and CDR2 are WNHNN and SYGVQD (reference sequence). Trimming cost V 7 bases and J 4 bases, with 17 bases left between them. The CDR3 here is CASITSGYGYNEQFF. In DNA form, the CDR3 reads TGCGCCAGCATAACAAGCGGGTATGGGTACAATGAGCAGTTCTTC.

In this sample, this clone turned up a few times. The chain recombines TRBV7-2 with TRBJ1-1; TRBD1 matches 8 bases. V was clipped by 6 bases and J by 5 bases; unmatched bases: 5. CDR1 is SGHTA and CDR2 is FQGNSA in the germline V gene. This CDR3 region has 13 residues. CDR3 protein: CASRFTGGTEAFF. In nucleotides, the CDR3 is TGTGCCAGCAGGTTTACAGGGGGTACTGAAGCTTTCTTT.

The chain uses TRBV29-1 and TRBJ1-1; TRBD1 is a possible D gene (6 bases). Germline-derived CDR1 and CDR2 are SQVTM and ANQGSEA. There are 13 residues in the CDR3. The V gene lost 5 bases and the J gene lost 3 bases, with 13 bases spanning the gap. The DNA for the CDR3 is TGCAGCGTTTCCTGGACAGCGGACACTGAAGCTTTCTTT. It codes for CSVSWTADTEAFF.

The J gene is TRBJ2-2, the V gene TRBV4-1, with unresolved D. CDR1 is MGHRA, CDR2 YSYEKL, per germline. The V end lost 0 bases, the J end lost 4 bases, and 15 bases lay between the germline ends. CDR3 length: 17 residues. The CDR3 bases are TGCGCCAGCAGCCAAGAGGGCCCCTCACTTCTCACCGGGGAGCTGTTTTTT. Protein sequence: CASSQEGPSLLTGELFF.